This T cell receptor (beta chain) was sequenced in a study of HIV-infected patients and healthy controls. Worth noting for this clonotype: The antigen is undetermined.

Regarding the study as a whole: Only sixteen HIV-infected individuals were processed, a major limit on how widely findings apply. HIV-associated CDR3 frequencies dropped significantly during therapy; CMV-associated ones, mostly rising, changed nonsignificantly.

cDNA was made from roughly 500 ng RNA using alpha and beta constant primers. Separate chain-specific third strand synthesis with multiplexing indices produced the alpha and beta libraries. Each molecule carried a 12-nucleotide identifier made of two joined random hexamers added before amplification. TCRdb passed the 5' RACE reads through MiXCR, listing each CDR3 protein once. The table includes fewer than 15,000 distinct CDR3 sequences, roughly a tenth detected once. No cell fractionation was done, so the repertoire covers all unsorted peripheral blood T cells. The sequencing input was blood. This sequence originates from an adult in good health.

The chain's CDR3 is CASSLAGTGIQETQYF. Here the CDR3 DNA reads TGTGCCAGCAGCCTTGCCGGGACAGGGATACAAGAGACCCAGTACTTC. The chain joins TRBV7-2 to TRBJ2-5; 9 nucleotides line up with TRBD1. The CDR3 runs 16 residues. The V segment lost 5 bases and the J segment 2 bases; nucleotides outside the gene matches: 9. Germline V CDR1 and CDR2: SGHTA, FQGNSA.